This T cell receptor (beta chain) was identified in a study of control samples from healthy donors and cancer patients (dated by TCRdb to the early 2020s). This clone was counted only a few times. Its antigen is unknown. The record has no base qualities; no much larger clone is one base away. Libraries were made using the immunoSEQ multiplex PCR assay. The clones in this table, taken by TCRdb from immuneACCESS, are in-frame only. Not every clone is retained; where verified, under half of the shortfall comes from an unresolved V gene, and the cause of the rest is unknown. Within this sample are some 49,000 clones, with 65% to 90% of them counted one time only. The ten largest clones take up approximately 2.8% of the sample. The TCR originated in a woman aged 50 to 60 with lung cancer. Sequencing was done on a sample of PBMCs.

The DNA sequence is given as TGTGCCAGCAGCTTAGGACCGGCGGATTCACCCCTCCACTTT. Its coded protein is CASSLGPADSPLHF. Recombination linked TRBV11-2 to TRBJ1-6; no D gene can be assigned with confidence. The CDR3 contains 14 residues, cysteine and phenylalanine counted. The only DNA kept is the CDR3, 42 bases in frame from the first base. V sheds 1 base and J sheds 8 bases, leaving 9 bases between their ends. The germline V gene yields SGHAT for CDR1 and FQNNGV for CDR2.